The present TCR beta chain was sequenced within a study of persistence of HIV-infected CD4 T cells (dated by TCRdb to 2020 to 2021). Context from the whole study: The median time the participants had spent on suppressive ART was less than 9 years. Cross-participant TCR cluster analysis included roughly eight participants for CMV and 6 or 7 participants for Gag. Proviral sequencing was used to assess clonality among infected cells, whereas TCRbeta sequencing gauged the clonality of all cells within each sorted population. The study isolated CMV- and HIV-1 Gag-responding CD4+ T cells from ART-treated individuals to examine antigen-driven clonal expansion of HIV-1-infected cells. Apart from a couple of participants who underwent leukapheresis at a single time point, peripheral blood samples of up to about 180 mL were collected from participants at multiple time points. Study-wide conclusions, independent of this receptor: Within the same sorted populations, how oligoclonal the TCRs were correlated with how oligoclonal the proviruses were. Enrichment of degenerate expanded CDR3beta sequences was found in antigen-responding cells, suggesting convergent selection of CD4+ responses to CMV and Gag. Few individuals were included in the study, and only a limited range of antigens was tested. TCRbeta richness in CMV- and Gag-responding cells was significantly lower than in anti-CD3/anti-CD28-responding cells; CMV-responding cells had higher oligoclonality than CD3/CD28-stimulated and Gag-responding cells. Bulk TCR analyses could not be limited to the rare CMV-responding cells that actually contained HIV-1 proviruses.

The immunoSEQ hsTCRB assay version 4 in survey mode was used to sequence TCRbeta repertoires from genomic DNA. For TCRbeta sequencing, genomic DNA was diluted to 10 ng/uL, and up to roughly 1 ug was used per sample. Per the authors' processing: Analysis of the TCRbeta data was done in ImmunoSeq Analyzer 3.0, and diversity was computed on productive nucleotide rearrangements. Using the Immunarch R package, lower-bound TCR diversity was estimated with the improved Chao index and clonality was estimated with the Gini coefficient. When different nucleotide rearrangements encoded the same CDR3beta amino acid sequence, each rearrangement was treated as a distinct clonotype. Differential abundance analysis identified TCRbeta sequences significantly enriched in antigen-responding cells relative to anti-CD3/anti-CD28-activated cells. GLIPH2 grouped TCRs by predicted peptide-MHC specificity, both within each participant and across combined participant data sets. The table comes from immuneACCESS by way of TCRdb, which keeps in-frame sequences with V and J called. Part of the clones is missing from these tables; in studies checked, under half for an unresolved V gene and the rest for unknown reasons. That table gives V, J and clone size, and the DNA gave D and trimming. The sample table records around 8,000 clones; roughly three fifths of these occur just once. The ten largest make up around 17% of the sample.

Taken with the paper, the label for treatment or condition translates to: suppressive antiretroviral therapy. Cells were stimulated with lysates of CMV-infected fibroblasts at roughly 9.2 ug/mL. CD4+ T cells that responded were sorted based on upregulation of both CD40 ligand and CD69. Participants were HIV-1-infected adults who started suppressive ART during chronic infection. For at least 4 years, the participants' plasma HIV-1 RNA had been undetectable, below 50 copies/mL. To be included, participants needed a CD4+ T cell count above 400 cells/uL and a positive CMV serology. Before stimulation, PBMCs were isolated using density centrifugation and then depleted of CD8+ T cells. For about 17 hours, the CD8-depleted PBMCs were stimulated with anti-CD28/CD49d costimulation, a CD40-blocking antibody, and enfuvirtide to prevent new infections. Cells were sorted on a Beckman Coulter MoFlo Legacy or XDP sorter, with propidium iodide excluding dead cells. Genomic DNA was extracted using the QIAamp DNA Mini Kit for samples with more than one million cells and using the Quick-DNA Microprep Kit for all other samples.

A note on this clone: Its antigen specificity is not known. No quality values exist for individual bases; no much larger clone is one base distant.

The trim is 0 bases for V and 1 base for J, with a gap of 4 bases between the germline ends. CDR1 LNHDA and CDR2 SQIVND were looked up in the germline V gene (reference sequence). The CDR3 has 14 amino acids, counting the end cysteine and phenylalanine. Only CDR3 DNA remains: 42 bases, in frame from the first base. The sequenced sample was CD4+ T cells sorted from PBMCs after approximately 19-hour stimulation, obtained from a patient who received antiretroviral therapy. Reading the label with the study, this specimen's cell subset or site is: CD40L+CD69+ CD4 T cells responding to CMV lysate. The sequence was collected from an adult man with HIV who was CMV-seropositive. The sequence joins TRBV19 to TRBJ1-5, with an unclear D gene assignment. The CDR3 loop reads CASSIDGSNQPQHF. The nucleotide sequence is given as TGTGCCAGTAGTATAGACGGCAGCAATCAGCCCCAGCATTTT.